One and the same sample provided the 10 T cell receptor beta chains below, sequenced in a study of T-cell reconstitution after alpha-beta-depleted transplantation in children. This sample's TCRbeta library carried unique molecular identifier barcodes. MiXCR was run by TCRdb on the PCR reads, yielding one entry per CDR3 protein. The sample yields 640,000 or so distinct CDR3 sequences, around 17% seen once. The specimen comprised PBMCs from the stem cell graft donor, sampled from the stem cell graft. These receptors were taken from a human donor who donated a stem cell graft to a child with acute myeloid leukemia.

On this clonotype itself: Just one base apart from a much larger clone, this may be a read error. As the CDR3 is not closed by the conserved phenylalanine or tryptophan, this likely results from a read error. No DNA is shown, since the ends of the CDR3 on it are uncertain; the CDR3 is the one TCRdb lists. The rearrangement links TRBV24-1 to TRBJ2-1. CDR1 KGHDR and CDR2 SFDVKD come from the germline V gene. Both ends counted, the CDR3 spans 12 residues. The CDR3 loop reads CATSDLGRHRFS.

This clonotype was observed a few times. The chain carries TRBV10-2 and TRBJ2-5; possibly TRBD1 for D (8 bases). CDR1 is WSHSY, CDR2 SAAADI, per germline. V was trimmed by 5 bases and J by 4 bases, leaving 20 bases between them. The CDR3 spans 16 residues. The CDR3 is CASSTQGGNIRETQYF. DNA for the CDR3: TGCGCCAGCAGTACACAGGGGGGGAACATCAGAGAGACCCAGTACTTC.

This clonotype turned up a few times. The chain is built from TRBV12-3 or TRBV12-4 and TRBJ1-5; D is unclear. With 3 bases removed from V and 3 bases from J, the gap between germline ends came to 12 bases. The CDR3 is 15 residues long. The CDR3 DNA reads TGTGCCAGCAGTTTCCGTCCCGTACTCAATCAGCCCCAGCATTTT. It translates to CASSFRPVLNQPQHF.

In its sample, this clonotype was seen many times. The chain combines TRBV6-5 with TRBJ2-5; TRBD2 is a possible D gene (6 bases). The V gene's germline CDR1 is MNHEY and CDR2 SVGAGI. The CDR3 length is 16 residues. Trimming pared 2 bases from V and 5 bases from J, leaving 18 bases between. CDR3: CASSYHHTRGGETQYF. CDR3 coding DNA: TGTGCCAGCAGTTACCACCATACACGGGGAGGCGAGACCCAGTACTTC.

This clonotype has only a few counts. The genes are TRBV12-3 or TRBV12-4 and TRBJ1-1; the D is unclear. Trimming stripped 6 bases from V and 0 bases from J, with 14 bases between. The CDR3 runs 15 residues. CDR3 amino acids: CASSLGSVMNTEAFF. CDR3 in DNA: TGTGCCAGCAGCCTGGGCTCAGTCATGAACACTGAAGCTTTCTTT.

The sample holds a few counts of this clonotype. The chain combines TRBV9 with TRBJ2-2; D is ambiguous. Germline CDR1 SGDLS, CDR2 YYNGEE. The V gene lost 2 bases and the J gene lost 1 base, with 9 bases spanning the gap. This CDR3 has 15 amino acids. CDR3 coding DNA: TGTGCCAGCAGCGTGGAGACACAGAACACCGGGGAGCTGTTTTTT. It specifies CASSVETQNTGELFF.

This clonotype was detected a few times. The chain couples TRBV29-1 to TRBJ2-7, with D tentatively TRBD1 or TRBD2 (6 bases each). The CDR3 consists of 14 residues. V was pared by 7 bases and J by 0 bases, with 16 bases between. Germline V gives CDR1 SQVTM, CDR2 ANQGSEA. In DNA, the CDR3 is TGCAGCGCCTCGGGGGCCCTTAGCTCCTACGAGCAGTACTTC. Residues: CSASGALSSYEQYF.

This clonotype was counted at least ten times. This chain joins TRBV27 and TRBJ2-7; TRBD2 might be the D (6 bases). CDR1 and CDR2 from the germline V gene are MNHEY and SMNVEV (reference sequence). Trimming left V 3 bases short and J 4 bases short, with 13 bases between. This CDR3 has 14 residues. DNA of the CDR3: TGTGCCAGCAGTTTCTACACGGAGGGGTACGAGCAGTACTTC. As protein: CASSFYTEGYEQYF.

This clonotype was seen ten or more times. The chain carries TRBV20-1 and TRBJ2-1, with 7 bases fitting TRBD2. The CDR3 runs to 14 residues. The V segment lost 5 bases and the J segment 10 bases; nucleotides outside the gene matches: 14. Germline CDR1 and CDR2: DFQATT and SNEGSKA (reference sequence). The DNA of the CDR3 is TGCAGTGCTGGACCCTCGCGGGGGTTAAACGAGCAGTTCTTC. Amino acid sequence: CSAGPSRGLNEQFF.

Comment on this clonotype: Since a much larger clone is just one base distant, this may be a read error. The chain uses TRBV20-1 and TRBJ1-5; D is perhaps TRBD1 (5 bases). V was shortened by 3 bases and J by 9 bases, with 12 bases between the two germline ends. CDR1 and CDR2 from the germline V gene are DFQATT and SNEGSKA (reference sequence). The CDR3 length is 12 residues. The CDR3 sequence is CSASRPTGPQHF. CDR3 coding DNA: TGCAGTGCTAGTAGGCCCACAGGGCCCCAGCATTTT.